What follows is one TCR beta chain and its context. Profiling relied on immunoSEQ multiplex PCR, and the TCRdb table lists in-frame clones only, not all of them. The sample contains 350,000 to 400,000 clones, just over 90% of which appear only once. CDR3 length equals 15 residues. V lost 4 bases to trimming and J lost 6 bases, with 19 bases between them. Germline V CDR1 and CDR2: SGHAT, FQNNGV. The sample comes from a study of blood T cell repertoires in COVID-19. Study background: The origin of the acute and convalescent COVID-19 samples was the United States, Italy and Spain.

Those who participated ranged in age from 18 to 89 years and resided in about 24 US areas. The TCR originated in a woman between 35 and 50 years old who had been exposed to COVID-19. V is TRBV11-2 and J is TRBJ2-7, with D possibly TRBD1 on 5 matching bases. Material for sequencing was PBMCs or T cells enriched from blood (not recorded which). CDR3 nucleotide sequence: TGTGCCAGCAGCTCCGACGGGTACCAGGGCAGCGAGCAGTACTTC. Protein product: CASSSDGYQGSEQYF.